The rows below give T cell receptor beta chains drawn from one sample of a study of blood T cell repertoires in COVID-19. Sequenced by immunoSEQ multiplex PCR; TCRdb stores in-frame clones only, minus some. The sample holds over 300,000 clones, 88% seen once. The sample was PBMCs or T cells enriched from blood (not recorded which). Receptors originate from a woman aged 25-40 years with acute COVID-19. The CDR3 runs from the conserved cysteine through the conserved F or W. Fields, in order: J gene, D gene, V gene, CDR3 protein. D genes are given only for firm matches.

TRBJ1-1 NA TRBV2 CASTYQNTEAFF
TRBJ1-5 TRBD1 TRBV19 CASSLDRSNQPQHF
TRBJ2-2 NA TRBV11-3 CASSSSLRGGGTGELFF
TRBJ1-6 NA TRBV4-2 CASSQDRQFSPLHF
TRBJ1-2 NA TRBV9 CASTRGGYGYTF
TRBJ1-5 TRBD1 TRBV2 CASSPMDRGFQPQHF
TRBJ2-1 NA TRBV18 CASSPFEVSYNEQFF
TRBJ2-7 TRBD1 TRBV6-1 CASRDKGQGLYEQYF
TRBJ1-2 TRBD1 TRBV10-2 CASRAARDRVYGYTF
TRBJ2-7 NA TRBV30 CAWSSPVSSYEQYF
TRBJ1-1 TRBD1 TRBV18 CASSPHGLGTGDTEAFF
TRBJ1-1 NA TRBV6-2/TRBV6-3 CASSNSLNTEAFF
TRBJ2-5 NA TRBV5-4 CASRSGTKETQYF
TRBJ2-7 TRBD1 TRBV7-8 CASSFDRGQGGYEQYF
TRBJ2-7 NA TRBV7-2 CASSLRVGGYEQYF
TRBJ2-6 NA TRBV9 CASSVASSGGRSGVLTF
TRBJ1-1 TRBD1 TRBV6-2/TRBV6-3 CASSRIFGYQTGAKGSEAFF
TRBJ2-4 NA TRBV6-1 CASSERDISIQYF
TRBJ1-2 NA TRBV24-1 CATSDLRGYTF
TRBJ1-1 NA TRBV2 CASSKTGGNTEAFF
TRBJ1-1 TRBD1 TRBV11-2 CASSLAPDRSTEAFF
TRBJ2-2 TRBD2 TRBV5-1 CASSFDLAGGRSGELFF
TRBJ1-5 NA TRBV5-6 CASSLRSGNQPQHF
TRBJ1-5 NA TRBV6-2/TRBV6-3 CASSYSTVRLGQPQHF
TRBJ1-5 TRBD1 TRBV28 CASSSGQHSNQPQHF
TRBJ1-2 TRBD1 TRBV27 CASSLAPGGLGGYTF
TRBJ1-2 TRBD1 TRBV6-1 CASSDSWTGFSDGYTF
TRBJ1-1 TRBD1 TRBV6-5 CAIISRGQGITEAFF
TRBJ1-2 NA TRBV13 CASSFNSDGYTF
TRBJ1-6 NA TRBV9 CASSVYSQFSPLHF
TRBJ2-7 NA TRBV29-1 CSVITVFYEQYF
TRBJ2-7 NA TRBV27 CASGHTGYEQYF
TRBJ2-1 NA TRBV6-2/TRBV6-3 CASSHTRSDYNEQFF
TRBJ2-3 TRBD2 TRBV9 CPPRRGGGASDTQYF
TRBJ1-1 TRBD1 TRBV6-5 CASSYQGAASTEAFF
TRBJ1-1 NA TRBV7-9 CASSLDMNTEAFF
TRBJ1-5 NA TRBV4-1 CASSQDSIRGQPQHF
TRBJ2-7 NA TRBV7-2 CASSRGGVGTYEQYF